One T cell receptor beta chain is described in this entry. Its antigen is unidentified. 5'RACE template switching with UMIs produced the TCR beta cDNA. From the 5' RACE reads, TCRdb lists one entry per CDR3 protein and no DNA. This table lists 350,000 to 450,000 distinct CDR3 sequences. The sample is drawn from a study of T cells expressing NK-cell markers. At the level of the study: It was sorted CD3+CD56+NKG2C+, CD3+CD56+NKG2C- and CD3+CD56-NKG2C+ T cells that supplied the TCR beta repertoires. Among eight sequenced donors, seven carried HCMV seropositivity while one was seronegative.

CDR1 and CDR2 (germline): SNHLY, FYNNEI. This CDR3 is 14 amino acids long. The study's findings and limits: Dominant NKG2C+ clonotypes in a handful of donors made up roughly 1.0-7.0% of CD8+ T cells.

The J gene is TRBJ1-4, the V gene TRBV2; the TCRdb D gene call, TRBD1, has no DNA to confirm it. Sequencing was done on a sample of blood T cells: a sorted CD56 or NKG2C T cell subset, CD4+ or CD8+ T cells, or bulk PBMC T cells (not recorded which). The source of this sequence is a man between 18 and 69 years old in good health. The CDR3 spells CASSEALQGGKLFF.